The clone carrying this T cell receptor (beta chain) turned up a few times. Its antigen remains unknown. Produced via immunoSEQ multiplex PCR; TCRdb's table is partial and in-frame only. The sample contains some 9,100 clones, about 70% of which appear only once. The data were taken from a study of CD4+ T cells in melanoma. Overall study results and limits: Reportedly, melanoma neoantigen-specific CD4+ T cells showed varied differentiation states. CD8+ T cell, macrophage and B cell function reportedly correlated with neoantigen-specific CD4+ T cells.

V lost 4 bases and J lost 3, with 17 bases in between. The CDR3 runs to 16 residues. Germline V gene lookup returns CDR1 WNHNN and CDR2 SYGVQD (reference sequence). The V and J genes are TRBV10-1 and TRBJ2-3; the D is unclear. Sequencing was carried out using peripheral blood. This clonotype was sampled from a human donor with melanoma. As DNA, the CDR3 is TGCGCCAGCAGTGCCACCCGGGCCTCGACGACAGATACGCAGTATTTT. Translation: CASSATRASTTDTQYF.